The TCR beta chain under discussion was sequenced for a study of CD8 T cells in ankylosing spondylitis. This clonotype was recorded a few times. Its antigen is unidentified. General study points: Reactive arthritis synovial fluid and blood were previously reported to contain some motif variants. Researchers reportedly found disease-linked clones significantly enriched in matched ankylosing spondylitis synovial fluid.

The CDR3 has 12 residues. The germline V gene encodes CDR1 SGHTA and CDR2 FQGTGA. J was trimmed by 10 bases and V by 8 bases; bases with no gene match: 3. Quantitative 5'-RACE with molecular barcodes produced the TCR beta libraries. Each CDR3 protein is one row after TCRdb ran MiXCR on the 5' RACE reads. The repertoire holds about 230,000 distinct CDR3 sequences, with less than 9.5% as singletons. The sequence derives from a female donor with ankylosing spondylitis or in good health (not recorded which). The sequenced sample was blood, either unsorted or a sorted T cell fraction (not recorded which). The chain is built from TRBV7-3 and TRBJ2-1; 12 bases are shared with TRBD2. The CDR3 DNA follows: TGTGCCAGCGGGACTAGCGGGCGAGAGCAGTTCTTC. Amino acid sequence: CASGTSGREQFF.